The clone carrying this T cell receptor (beta chain) was seen only a few times. Its antigen remains unidentified. Until they underwent thyroid surgery, no patient had received any treatment. This sample is drawn from a study of metastatic and nonmetastatic thyroid tumors. Study-wide context: Samples came from malignant and benign thyroid patients, and repertoires were compared across blood and tumor or nodule tissue.

Per the study methods: Clinicopathological groups differed in CDR3, with these differences serving to build a distant-metastasis classifier for papillary thyroid cancer. From the PCR reads, TCRdb re-called clones with MiXCR. The V and J calls shown here were made by TCRdb, not taken from the authors' results. Among around 18,000 clones, 34% were seen once, and the ten largest hold approximately 17%. Broader study findings: A significant increase in TCR beta diversity was reportedly seen in malignant thyroid tumors relative to benign nodules, in blood and tumor.

Trimming took off 4 bases at V and 4 bases at J, with 14 bases between the two ends. This CDR3 comprises 14 residues. Germline V lookup: CDR1 MNHNY, CDR2 SVGAGI (reference sequence). The sample taken for sequencing was tumor tissue. J is TRBJ2-7 and V is TRBV6-6; maybe TRBD1 (6 bases). This receptor was identified in a female donor with papillary thyroid cancer or a benign thyroid nodule (not recorded which). Some clones in this sample may be carry-over from other donors' samples. The DNA for the CDR3 is TGTGCCAGCAGTTCTCCCCACAGGGTGTACGAGCAGTACTTC. This gives the protein CASSSPHRVYEQYF.